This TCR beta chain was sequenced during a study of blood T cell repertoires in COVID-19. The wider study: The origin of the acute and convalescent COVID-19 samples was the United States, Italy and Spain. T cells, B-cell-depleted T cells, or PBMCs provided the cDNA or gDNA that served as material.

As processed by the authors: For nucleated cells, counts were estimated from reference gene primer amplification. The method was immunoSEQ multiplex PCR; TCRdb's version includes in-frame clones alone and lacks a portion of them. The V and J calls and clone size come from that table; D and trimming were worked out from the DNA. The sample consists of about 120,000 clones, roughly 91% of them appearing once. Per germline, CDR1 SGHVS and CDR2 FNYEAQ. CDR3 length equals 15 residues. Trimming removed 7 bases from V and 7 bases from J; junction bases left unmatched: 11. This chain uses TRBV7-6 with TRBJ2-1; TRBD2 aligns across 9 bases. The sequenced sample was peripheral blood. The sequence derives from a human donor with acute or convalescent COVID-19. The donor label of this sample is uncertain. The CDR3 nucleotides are TGTGCCAGCACCATCTTAGCGGGAGTAAATAATGAGCAGTTCTTC. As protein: CASTILAGVNNEQFF.